This T cell receptor beta chain was recovered during a study of blood T cell repertoires in COVID-19 (dated by TCRdb to the early 2020s). In terms of the full investigation: Samples from collaborators originated in the United States, Italy and Spain and spanned both the acute and convalescent phases of COVID-19. The prospective study material was composed of cDNA or gDNA derived from T cells, B-cell-depleted T cells, or PBMCs. Deeply sampled blood TCRbeta repertoires from subjects exposed to, actively infected with, or recovered from COVID-19 were included in the dataset. The repertoires were released in a freely available public database intended as a resource for research on the immune response to SARS-CoV-2. The samples were drawn from the first 160 participants of the ongoing ImmuneRACE study and from 950 to 1,500 subjects provided by 6 global collaborators. Nearly every sample came with metadata listing a de-identified subject ID, COVID-19 status, age in years and sex. HLA class I and class II types, where available, came from metadata supplied by the sample provider rather than from assay-based typing. What the study reported, not specific to this receptor: How much clinical and demographic metadata was included differed by source and by participant, and the metadata was provided uncurated.

TCRbeta CDR3 regions were amplified from genomic DNA by means of the immunoSEQ Assay, a bias-controlled multiplex PCR. Per the authors' processing: Within the assay, amplification of reference gene primers was used to estimate how many nucleated cells each sample contained. Sequence reads were collapsed and filtered to measure the absolute abundance of every unique TCRbeta CDR3 rearrangement. For each sample, productive Simpson clonality was calculated as the square root of Simpson's diversity index across productive rearrangements. TCRdb mirrors the immuneACCESS table, restricted to in-frame sequences. Some clones are absent from its copies; in checked studies, under half trace to an unresolved V gene, and the reason for the others is unknown. The V and J calls and clone size come from that table; D and trimming were worked out from the DNA. This sample has 99,000 or so clones in its table, and 75% to 90% of those were observed once. The ten largest clonotypes hold roughly a quarter of the sample.

Collaborating institutions collected whole blood in K2EDTA tubes following their own protocols. For TCRbeta analysis, collaborator samples were shipped as frozen whole blood, as isolated PBMCs, or as DNA extracted from either sample type. Germline trimming amounts to 5 bases on V and 3 bases on J, with 2 as the count of junction bases outside the gene matches. The CDR3 has 15 amino acids, counting the end cysteine and phenylalanine. The entry retains the CDR3 DNA only, 45 bases that are in frame from base 1. From a lookup of the germline V gene (reference sequence), CDR1 and CDR2 are SEHNR and FQNEAQ. This clone occurred a few times. Its antigen specificity is not known. Per-nucleotide qualities are absent, and no much larger clonotype sits a single base away.

Sequencing was performed on peripheral blood. The chain uses TRBV7-9 and TRBJ2-1; TRBD2 lines up with 12 middle nucleotides. This receptor was taken from a man in his 60s with acute or convalescent COVID-19. DNA sequence: TGTGCCAGCAGCAGACTAGCGGGAGTCTACAATGAGCAGTTCTTC. Its coded protein is CASSRLAGVYNEQFF.